These 6 T cell receptor beta chains share one sample of origin, sequenced in a study of CD8 T cells in ankylosing spondylitis. Regarding the study as a whole: The study identified a TCR beta motif of roughly eight highly homologous variants that appeared characteristic of ankylosing spondylitis blood.

TCRdb called the 5' RACE reads again in MiXCR, with one record for every CDR3 protein. The table shows more than 600,000 distinct CDR3 sequences, with around a fifth occurring only once. Antigens for these TCRs are unknown. The specimen was blood, either unsorted or a sorted T cell fraction (not recorded which). These receptors were obtained from a male donor with ankylosing spondylitis.

This clonotype has more than one count but fewer than ten. V gene TRBV7-2 combines with J gene TRBJ1-6; 9 positions agree with TRBD1. The CDR3 totals 15 residues. Germline V lookup: CDR1 SGHTA, CDR2 FQGNSA. The junction had 4 bases not matched to a gene; V was cut back by 3 bases and J by 7 bases. The CDR3 reads CASSFGDRVNSPLHF. Here the CDR3 DNA reads TGTGCCAGCAGCTTCGGGGACAGGGTCAATTCACCCCTCCACTTT.

The rearrangement joins TRBV2 to TRBJ1-5; TRBD1 is a possible D gene (5 bases). Per the germline V gene, CDR1 is SNHLY and CDR2 is FYNNEI. Between the trimmed V and J ends, which lost 5 bases and 3 bases, there was a span of 14 bases. The CDR3 has 15 amino acids. The CDR3 DNA is TGTGCCAGCAGTCTAACCGGGACTAACAATCAGCCCCAGCATTTT. This translates into CASSLTGTNNQPQHF.

The chain couples TRBV28 to TRBJ2-1; D unresolved. The CDR3 covers 15 residues. Germline CDR1 and CDR2: MDHEN and SYDVKM. V was shortened by 3 bases and J by 2 bases, with 11 bases between the two germline ends. The CDR3 nucleotides are TGTGCCAGCAGTTTGGCCCCTGTGACCTACAATGAGCAGTTCTTC. Its translation is CASSLAPVTYNEQFF.

The chain employs TRBV12-3 or TRBV12-4 and TRBJ2-1; TRBD2 aligns across 14 bases. CDR3 length equals 19 residues. Trimming at V came to 7 bases and at J to 2 bases, leaving 13 bases not matched to a gene. The chain's CDR3 is CASTSTGLAGEGPYNEQFF. CDR3 nucleotide sequence: TGTGCCAGCACCAGTACGGGACTAGCGGGAGAGGGTCCCTACAATGAGCAGTTCTTC.

This clonotype was seen only a few times. V and J are TRBV20-1 and TRBJ2-5; D gene unclear. Looked up from germline, CDR1 is DFQATT and CDR2 is SNEGSKA (reference sequence). Trimming took off 5 bases at V and 0 bases at J, with 10 bases between the two ends. The CDR3 spans 13 residues. This CDR3 reads CSAPDTYQETQYF. CDR3 coding DNA: TGCAGTGCTCCTGACACGTACCAAGAGACCCAGTACTTC.

This clonotype was seen more than once but under ten times. V usage is TRBV4-2 and J usage is TRBJ1-6; perhaps TRBD1 as D (5 bases). CDR3 size: 15 residues. Trimming removed 0 bases at V and 8 bases at J, with 11 bases between. The V gene's germline CDR1 is LGHNA and CDR2 YNFKEQ. The CDR3 region has the DNA TGTGCCAGCAGCCAAGATAGGGGTTCGGATTCACCCCTCCACTTT. Its protein product is CASSQDRGSDSPLHF.